This T cell receptor (beta chain) was identified during a study of stem cell transplantation in POMP-related autoinflammatory disease. Study summary: Impaired MHC class I-dependent CD8+ differentiation was hypothesized from defective thymoproteasomes. Pre-transplant patients had naive-skewed CD4+ T cells and few CD8+ T cells.

Using immunoSEQ multiplex PCR, the repertoire was profiled, and TCRdb retains in-frame clones only, with some absent. Seen here are some 29,000 clones, around 90% observed once, and the top ten hold under 0.75%. The CDR3 length is 13 residues. Losses at the gene ends were 0 bases for V and 5 bases for J; bases not matched to a gene: 0. CDR1 is MNHNY and CDR2 is SVGAGI in the germline V gene (reference sequence). Notes on this clone: Its antigen remains unknown.

Study outcomes and limitations: In patients with PRAID, every analyzed T-cell subset tended to show lower diversity and higher clonality. Patients with PRAID showed a restricted number of unique TRB V-J gene pairings.

The chain combines TRBV6-6 with TRBJ2-5; 7 nucleotides line up with TRBD2. The receptor was isolated from a human donor with POMP-related autoinflammation and immune dysregulation (PRAID). The sequences come from CD4+ T cells from PBMCs, collected before stem cell transplantation. CDR3 nucleotides: TGTGCCAGCAGTTACTCGGGGGGGGAGACCCAGTACTTC. Translating gives CASSYSGGETQYF.